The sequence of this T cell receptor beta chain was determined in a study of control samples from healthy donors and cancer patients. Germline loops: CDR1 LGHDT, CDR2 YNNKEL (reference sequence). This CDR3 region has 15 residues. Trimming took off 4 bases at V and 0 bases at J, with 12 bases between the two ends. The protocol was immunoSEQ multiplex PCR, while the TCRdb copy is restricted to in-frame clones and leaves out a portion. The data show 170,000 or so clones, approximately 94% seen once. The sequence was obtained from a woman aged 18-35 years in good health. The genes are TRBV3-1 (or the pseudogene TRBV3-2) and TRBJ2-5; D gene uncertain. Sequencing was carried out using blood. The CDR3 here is CASSPSSGNQETQYF. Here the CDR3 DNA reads TGTGCCAGCAGCCCCTCCTCAGGAAACCAAGAGACCCAGTACTTC.